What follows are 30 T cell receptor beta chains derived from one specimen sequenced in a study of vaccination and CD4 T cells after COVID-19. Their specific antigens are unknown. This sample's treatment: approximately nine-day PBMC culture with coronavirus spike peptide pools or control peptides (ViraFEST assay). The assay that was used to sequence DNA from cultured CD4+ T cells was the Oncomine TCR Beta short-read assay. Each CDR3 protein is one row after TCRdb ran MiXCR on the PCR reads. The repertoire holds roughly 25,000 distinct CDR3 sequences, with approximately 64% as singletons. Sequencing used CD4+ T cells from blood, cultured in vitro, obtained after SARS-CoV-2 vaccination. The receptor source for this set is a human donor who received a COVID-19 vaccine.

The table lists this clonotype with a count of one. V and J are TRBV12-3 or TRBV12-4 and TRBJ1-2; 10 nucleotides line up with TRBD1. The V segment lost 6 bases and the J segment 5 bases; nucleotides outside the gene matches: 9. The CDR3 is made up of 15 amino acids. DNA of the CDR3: TGTGCCAGCAGGTCGGGACAGGGGACTAGGTATGGCTACACCTTC. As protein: CASRSGQGTRYGYTF.

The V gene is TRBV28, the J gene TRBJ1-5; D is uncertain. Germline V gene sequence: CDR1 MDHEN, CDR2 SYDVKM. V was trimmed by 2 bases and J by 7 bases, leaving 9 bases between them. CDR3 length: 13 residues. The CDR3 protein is CASSLRLQQPQHF. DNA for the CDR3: TGTGCCAGCAGTTTACGACTCCAACAGCCCCAGCATTTT.

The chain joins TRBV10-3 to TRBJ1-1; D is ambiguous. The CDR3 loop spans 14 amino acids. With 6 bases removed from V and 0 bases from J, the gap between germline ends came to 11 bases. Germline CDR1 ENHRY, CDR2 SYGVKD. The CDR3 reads CAIRSTGLNTEAFF. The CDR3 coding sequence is TGTGCCATCAGATCGACGGGTCTGAACACTGAAGCTTTCTTT.

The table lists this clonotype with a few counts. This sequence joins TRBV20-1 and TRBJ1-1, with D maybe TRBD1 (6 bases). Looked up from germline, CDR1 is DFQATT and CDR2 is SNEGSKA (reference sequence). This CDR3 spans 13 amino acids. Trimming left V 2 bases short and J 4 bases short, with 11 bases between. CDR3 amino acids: CSARKGGSTEAFF. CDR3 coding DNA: TGCAGTGCTAGAAAAGGGGGTTCCACTGAAGCTTTCTTT.

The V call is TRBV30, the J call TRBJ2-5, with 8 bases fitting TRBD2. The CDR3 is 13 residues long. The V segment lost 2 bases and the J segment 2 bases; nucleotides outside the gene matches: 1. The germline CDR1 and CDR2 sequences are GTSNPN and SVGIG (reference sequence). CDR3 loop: CAWSKRGQETQYF. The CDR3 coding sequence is TGTGCCTGGAGTAAGCGGGGGCAAGAGACCCAGTACTTC.

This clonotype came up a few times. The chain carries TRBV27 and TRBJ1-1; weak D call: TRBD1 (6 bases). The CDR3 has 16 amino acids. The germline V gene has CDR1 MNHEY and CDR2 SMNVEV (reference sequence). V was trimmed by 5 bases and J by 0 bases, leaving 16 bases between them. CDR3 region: CASSPWDTTMNTEAFF. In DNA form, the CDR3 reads TGTGCCAGCAGTCCATGGGACACCACCATGAACACTGAAGCTTTCTTT.

The CDR3 is CASRDRAGGYTF. The CDR3, as DNA: TGTGCCAGCAGGGACAGGGCGGGAGGCTACACCTTC. The V and J genes are TRBV6-1 and TRBJ1-2; 8 bases map to TRBD1. CDR3 length: 12 residues. Trimming at V came to 6 bases and at J to 8 bases, leaving 5 bases not matched to a gene. From germline, CDR1 is MNHNS and CDR2 SASEGT.

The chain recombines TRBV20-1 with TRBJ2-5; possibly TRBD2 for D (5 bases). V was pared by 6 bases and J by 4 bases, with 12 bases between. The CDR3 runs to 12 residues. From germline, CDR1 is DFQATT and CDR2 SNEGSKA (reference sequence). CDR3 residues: CSATLGRETQYF. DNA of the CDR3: TGCAGTGCCACACTAGGAAGAGAGACCCAGTACTTC.

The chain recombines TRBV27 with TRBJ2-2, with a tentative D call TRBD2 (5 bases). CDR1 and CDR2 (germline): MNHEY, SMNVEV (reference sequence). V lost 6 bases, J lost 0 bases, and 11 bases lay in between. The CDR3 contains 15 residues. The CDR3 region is CASRAAAANTGELFF. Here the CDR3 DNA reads TGTGCCAGCAGAGCAGCGGCAGCGAACACCGGGGAGCTGTTTTTT.

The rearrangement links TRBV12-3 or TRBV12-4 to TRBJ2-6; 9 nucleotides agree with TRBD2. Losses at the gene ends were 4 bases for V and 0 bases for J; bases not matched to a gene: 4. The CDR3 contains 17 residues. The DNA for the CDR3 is TGTGCCAGCAGTTCTCGTAGCGGGGGCTCTGGGGCCAACGTCCTGACTTTC. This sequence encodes CASSSRSGGSGANVLTF.

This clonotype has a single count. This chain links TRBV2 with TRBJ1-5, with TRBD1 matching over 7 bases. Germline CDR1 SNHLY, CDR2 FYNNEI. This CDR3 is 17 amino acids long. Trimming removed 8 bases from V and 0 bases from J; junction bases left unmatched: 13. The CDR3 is CASEGGRGFDSNQPQHF. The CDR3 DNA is TGTGCCAGCGAAGGGGGCAGGGGGTTCGATAGCAATCAGCCCCAGCATTTT.

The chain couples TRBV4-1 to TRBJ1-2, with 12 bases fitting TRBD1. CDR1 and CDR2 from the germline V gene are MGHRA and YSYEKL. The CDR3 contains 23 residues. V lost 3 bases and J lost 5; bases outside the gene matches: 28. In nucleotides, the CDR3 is TGCGCCAGCAGCCACGTCCCATCCTCTACCACGGGACAGGGGGCGTCCGTGGGGTATGGCTACACCTTC. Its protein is CASSHVPSSTTGQGASVGYGYTF.

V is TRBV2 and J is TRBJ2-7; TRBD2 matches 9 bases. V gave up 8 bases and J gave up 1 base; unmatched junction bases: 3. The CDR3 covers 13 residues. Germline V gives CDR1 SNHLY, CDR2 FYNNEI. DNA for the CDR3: TGTGCCAGCGAGACTAGCGGATCCTACGAGCAGTACTTC. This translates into CASETSGSYEQYF.

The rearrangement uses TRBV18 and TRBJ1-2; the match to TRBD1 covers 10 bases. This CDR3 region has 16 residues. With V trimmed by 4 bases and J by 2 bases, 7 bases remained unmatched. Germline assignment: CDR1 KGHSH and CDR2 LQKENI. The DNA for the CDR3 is TGTGCCAGCTCACTTGGAACGGGACAGGGGAACTATGGCTACACCTTC. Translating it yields CASSLGTGQGNYGYTF.

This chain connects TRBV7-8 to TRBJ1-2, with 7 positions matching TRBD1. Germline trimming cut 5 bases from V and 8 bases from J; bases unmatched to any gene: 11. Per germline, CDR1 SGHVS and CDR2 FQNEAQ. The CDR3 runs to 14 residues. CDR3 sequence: CASSPDRESGGYTF. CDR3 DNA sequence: TGTGCCAGCAGCCCAGACAGGGAGTCAGGCGGCTACACCTTC. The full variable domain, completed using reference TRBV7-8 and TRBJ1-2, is GAGVSQSPRYKVAKRGQDVALRCDPISGHVSLFWYQQALGQGPEFLTYFQNEAQLDKSGLPSDRFFAERPEGSVSTLKIQRTQQEDSAVYLCASSPDRESGGYTFGSGTRLTVV.

In DNA, the CDR3 is TGTGCCAGCAGTGAACTAGGCGGCAGAGCGAACACCGGGGAGCTGTTTTTT. It specifies CASSELGGRANTGELFF. This chain connects TRBV25-1 to TRBJ2-2, with D unresolved. Trimming cost V 2 bases and J 0 bases, with 13 bases left between them. This CDR3 has 17 amino acids. Germline lookup yields CDR1 MGHDK and CDR2 SYGVNS.

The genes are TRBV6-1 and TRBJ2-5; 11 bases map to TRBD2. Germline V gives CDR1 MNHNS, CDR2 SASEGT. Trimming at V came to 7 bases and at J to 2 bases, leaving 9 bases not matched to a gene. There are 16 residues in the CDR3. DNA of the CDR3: TGTGCCAGCACCGATAGCGGGGGGGTCCATCAAGAGACCCAGTACTTC. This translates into CASTDSGGVHQETQYF.

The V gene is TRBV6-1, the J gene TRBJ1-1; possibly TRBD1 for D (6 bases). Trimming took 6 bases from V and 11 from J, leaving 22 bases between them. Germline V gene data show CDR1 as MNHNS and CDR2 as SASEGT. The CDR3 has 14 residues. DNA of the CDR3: TGTGCCAGCAGACAGGGCGAGTATGAAGTTCCGGCTTTCTTT. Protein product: CASRQGEYEVPAFF.

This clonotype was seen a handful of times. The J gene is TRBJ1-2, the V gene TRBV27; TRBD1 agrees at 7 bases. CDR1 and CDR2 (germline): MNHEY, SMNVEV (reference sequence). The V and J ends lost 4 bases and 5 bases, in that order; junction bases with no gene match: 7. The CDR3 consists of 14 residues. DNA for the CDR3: TGTGCCAGCAGTTCGGACAGGAGGGCTTATGGCTACACCTTC. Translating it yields CASSSDRRAYGYTF.

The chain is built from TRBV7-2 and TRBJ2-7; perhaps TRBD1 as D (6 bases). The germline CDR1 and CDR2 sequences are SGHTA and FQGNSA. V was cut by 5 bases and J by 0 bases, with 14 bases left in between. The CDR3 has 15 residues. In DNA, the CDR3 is TGTGCCAGCAGCCCACAAACAGGGACCTCCTACGAGCAGTACTTC. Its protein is CASSPQTGTSYEQYF. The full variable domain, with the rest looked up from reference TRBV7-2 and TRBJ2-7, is GAGVSQSPSNKVTEKGKDVELRCDPISGHTALYWYRQSLGQGLEFLIYFQGNSAPDKSGLPSDRFSAERTGGSVSTLTIQRTQQEDSAVYLCASSPQTGTSYEQYFGPGTRLTVT.

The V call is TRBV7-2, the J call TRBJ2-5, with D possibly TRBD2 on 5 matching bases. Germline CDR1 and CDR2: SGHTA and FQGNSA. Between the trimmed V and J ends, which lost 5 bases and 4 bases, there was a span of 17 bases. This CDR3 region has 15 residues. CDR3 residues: CASSPGGGVVETQYF. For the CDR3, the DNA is TGTGCCAGCAGCCCCGGAGGAGGAGTGGTAGAGACCCAGTACTTC. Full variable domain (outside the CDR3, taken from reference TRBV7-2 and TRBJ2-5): GAGVSQSPSNKVTEKGKDVELRCDPISGHTALYWYRQSLGQGLEFLIYFQGNSAPDKSGLPSDRFSAERTGGSVSTLTIQRTQQEDSAVYLCASSPGGGVVETQYFGPGTRLLVL.

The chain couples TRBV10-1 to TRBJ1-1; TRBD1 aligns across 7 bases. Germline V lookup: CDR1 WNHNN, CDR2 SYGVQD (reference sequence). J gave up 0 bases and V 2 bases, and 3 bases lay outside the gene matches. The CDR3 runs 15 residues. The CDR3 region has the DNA TGCGCCAGCAGTGAGGGGACAGCCCTGAACACTGAAGCTTTCTTT. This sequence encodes CASSEGTALNTEAFF.

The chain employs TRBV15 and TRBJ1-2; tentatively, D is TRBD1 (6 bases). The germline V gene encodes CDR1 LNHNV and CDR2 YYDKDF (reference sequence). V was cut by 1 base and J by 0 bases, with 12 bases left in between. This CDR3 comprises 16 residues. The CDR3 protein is CATSRAGGHPNYGYTF. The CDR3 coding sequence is TGTGCCACCAGCAGAGCTGGGGGACATCCTAACTATGGCTACACCTTC.

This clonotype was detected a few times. CDR3 in amino acids: CASRPKGGLYGYTF. The DNA for the CDR3 is TGTGCCAGCAGGCCAAAGGGGGGACTCTATGGCTACACCTTC. The chain recombines TRBV27 with TRBJ1-2, with a possible D match to TRBD1 (6 bases). Trimming removed 6 bases at V and 4 bases at J, with 15 bases between. The CDR3 extends over 14 amino acids. Per germline, CDR1 MNHEY and CDR2 SMNVEV (reference sequence).

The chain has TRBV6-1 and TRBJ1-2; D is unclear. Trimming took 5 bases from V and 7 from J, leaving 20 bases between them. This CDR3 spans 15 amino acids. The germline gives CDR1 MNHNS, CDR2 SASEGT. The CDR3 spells CASSNRVQLMGGYTF. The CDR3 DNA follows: TGTGCCAGCAGTAACCGGGTCCAGCTTATGGGTGGCTACACCTTC.

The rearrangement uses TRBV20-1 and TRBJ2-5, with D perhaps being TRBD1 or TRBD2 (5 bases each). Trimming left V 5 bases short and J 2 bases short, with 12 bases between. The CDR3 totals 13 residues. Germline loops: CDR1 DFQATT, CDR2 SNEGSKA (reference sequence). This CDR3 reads CSAPGAIQETQYF. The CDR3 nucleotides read TGCAGTGCTCCCGGGGCGATACAAGAGACCCAGTACTTC.

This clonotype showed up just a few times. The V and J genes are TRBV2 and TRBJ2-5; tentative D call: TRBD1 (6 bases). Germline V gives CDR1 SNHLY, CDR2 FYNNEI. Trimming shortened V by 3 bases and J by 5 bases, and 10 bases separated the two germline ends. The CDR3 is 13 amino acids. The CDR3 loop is CASSEDSSETQYF. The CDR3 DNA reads TGTGCCAGCAGTGAGGACAGTTCCGAGACCCAGTACTTC.

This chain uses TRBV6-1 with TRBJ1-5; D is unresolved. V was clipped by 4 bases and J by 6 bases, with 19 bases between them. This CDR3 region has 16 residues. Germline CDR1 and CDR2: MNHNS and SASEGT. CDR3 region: CASSVGFYQSGQPQHF. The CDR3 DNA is TGTGCCAGCAGTGTAGGCTTTTACCAAAGTGGTCAGCCCCAGCATTTT.

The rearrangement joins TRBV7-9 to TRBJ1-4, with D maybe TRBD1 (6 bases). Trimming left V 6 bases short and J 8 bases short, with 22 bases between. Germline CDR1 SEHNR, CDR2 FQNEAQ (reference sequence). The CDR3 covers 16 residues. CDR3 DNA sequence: TGTGCCAGCAGTTCTGTGACGGGGGGCCAAAGGGAAAAACTGTTTTTT. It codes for CASSSVTGGQREKLFF.

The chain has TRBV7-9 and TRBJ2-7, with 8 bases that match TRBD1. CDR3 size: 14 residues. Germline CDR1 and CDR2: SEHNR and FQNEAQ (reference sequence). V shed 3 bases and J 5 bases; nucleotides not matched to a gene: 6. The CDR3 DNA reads TGTGCCAGCAGCTTGGGCAGGGGGCCAGACGAGCAGTACTTC. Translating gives CASSLGRGPDEQYF.